These 13 T cell receptor beta chains share one sample of origin, sequenced in a study of early T cells in non-severe SARS-CoV-2 infection. Each CDR3 protein gets one entry after TCRdb re-called the 5' RACE reads with MiXCR. The profile covers approximately 70,000 distinct CDR3 sequences, with under 15% appearing a single time and 0.95% to 1.5% taken by the ten largest. The material sequenced was whole blood. The receptors stem from an adult who was a healthcare worker with PCR-confirmed SARS-CoV-2 infection or an uninfected control (not recorded which).

The V gene is TRBV24-1, the J gene TRBJ2-7; 7 bases map to TRBD1. The CDR3 is 13 amino acids. Per germline, CDR1 KGHDR and CDR2 SFDVKD. V was pared by 3 bases and J by 3 bases, with 1 base of the junction left unmatched. The CDR3 protein is CATSDRDSYEQYF. CDR3 nucleotides: TGTGCCACCAGTGATAGGGACAGCTACGAGCAGTACTTC.

V is TRBV28 and J is TRBJ2-7, with D perhaps matching TRBD1 (6 bases). V was cut by 8 bases and J by 0 bases, with 17 bases left in between. CDR3 length: 15 amino acids. The germline gives CDR1 MDHEN, CDR2 SYDVKM. The CDR3 DNA sequence: TGTGCCAGCCCAGCCCCGGGACATAACTCCTACGAGCAGTACTTC. Protein product: CASPAPGHNSYEQYF.

The chain is built from TRBV27 and TRBJ1-1, with TRBD1 matching over 7 bases. The germline CDR1 and CDR2 sequences are MNHEY and SMNVEV (reference sequence). The V gene end was trimmed by 5 bases and the J gene end by 1 base; junction bases not matched to a gene: 4. The CDR3 extends over 14 amino acids. This CDR3 is CASSRGQPNTEAFF. CDR3 DNA: TGTGCCAGCAGTCGGGGACAGCCGAACACTGAAGCTTTCTTT.

This clonotype has ten or more counts. V gene TRBV20-1 combines with J gene TRBJ1-5; TRBD1 matches at 7 bases. The junction had 7 bases not matched to a gene; V was cut back by 6 bases and J by 5 bases. The CDR3 consists of 13 residues. CDR1 DFQATT and CDR2 SNEGSKA come from the germline V gene (reference sequence). The CDR3 sequence is CSAQDTGDQPQHF. The CDR3 DNA follows: TGCAGTGCCCAGGATACAGGGGATCAGCCCCAGCATTTT.

This clonotype was seen many times. V and J are TRBV6-1 and TRBJ2-3; D unclear. This CDR3 has 13 residues. V was pared by 3 bases and J by 4 bases, with 8 bases between. The germline gives CDR1 MNHNS, CDR2 SASEGT. DNA for the CDR3: TGTGCCAGCAGTGATTTAGGTCCAGATACGCAGTATTTT. This translates into CASSDLGPDTQYF.

This clonotype was picked up many times. J is TRBJ2-5 and V is TRBV20-1; 16 positions match TRBD2. V shed 4 bases, J shed 5 bases, and the junction held 10 bases outside the gene matches. The CDR3 runs 17 residues. Looked up from germline, CDR1 is DFQATT and CDR2 is SNEGSKA (reference sequence). CDR3 region: CSAKTGTSGRAGETQYF. The CDR3 DNA is TGCAGTGCTAAGACCGGGACTAGCGGGAGGGCCGGTGAGACCCAGTACTTC.

Many counts were recorded for this clonotype. The chain employs TRBV20-1 and TRBJ2-2; 9 bases line up with TRBD2. The CDR3 loop spans 17 amino acids. The germline V gene has CDR1 DFQATT and CDR2 SNEGSKA (reference sequence). V dropped 3 bases and J dropped 4; count of bases not matched to a gene: 12. DNA for the CDR3: TGCAGTGCTAGGGGTTCGGTAGCGGGAGTTCCCACCGGGGAGCTGTTTTTT. Its protein product is CSARGSVAGVPTGELFF.

The chain is built from TRBV29-1 and TRBJ1-2; D not certain. The CDR3 sequence is 14 residues long. The V gene's germline CDR1 is SQVTM and CDR2 ANQGSEA. The V and J ends lost 2 bases and 2 bases respectively, with 12 bases between them. This chain's CDR3 is CSVETRTANYGYTF. For the CDR3, the DNA is TGCAGCGTTGAAACGAGGACGGCCAACTATGGCTACACCTTC. Full variable domain (remainder filled in from reference TRBV29-1 and TRBJ1-2): SAVISQKPSRDICQRGTSLTIQCQVDSQVTMMFWYRQQPGQSLTLIATANQGSEATYESGFVIDKFPISRPNLTFSTLTVSNMSPEDSSIYLCSVETRTANYGYTFGSGTRLTVV.

This clonotype was found many times. V usage is TRBV7-2 and J usage is TRBJ2-1; the match to TRBD2 covers 8 bases. CDR3 length equals 16 residues. V lost 5 bases, J lost 0 bases, and 6 bases stayed unmatched. The germline V gene has CDR1 SGHTA and CDR2 FQGNSA. For the CDR3, the DNA is TGTGCCAGCAGCGGCCGACTAGCGTCCTCCTACAATGAGCAGTTCTTC. Its protein is CASSGRLASSYNEQFF.

This clonotype was seen repeatedly, ten times or more. V and J are TRBV20-1 and TRBJ2-7; 12 nucleotides agree with TRBD2. This CDR3 is 14 amino acids long. From germline, CDR1 is DFQATT and CDR2 SNEGSKA (reference sequence). The V gene end was trimmed by 3 bases and the J gene end by 4 bases; junction bases not matched to a gene: 4. The CDR3 is CSARLTSGRYEQYF. DNA of the CDR3: TGCAGTGCTAGGTTGACTAGCGGGAGATACGAGCAGTACTTC.

This clonotype was found many times. The J gene is TRBJ2-1, the V gene TRBV7-6; D may be TRBD1 (8 bases). CDR3 length equals 16 residues. From germline, CDR1 is SGHVS and CDR2 FNYEAQ. V was shortened by 5 bases and J by 2 bases, with 16 bases between the two germline ends. The CDR3 region has the DNA TGTGCCAGCAGCCCCGACACAGGGGGGGCCTACAATGAGCAGTTCTTC. It is translated as CASSPDTGGAYNEQFF.

V gene TRBV10-3 combines with J gene TRBJ2-7; D is tentatively TRBD1 or TRBD2 (5 bases each). This CDR3 has 16 residues. The V and J ends lost 2 bases and 1 base respectively, with 15 bases between them. The V gene's germline CDR1 is ENHRY and CDR2 SYGVKD. CDR3: CAISETGTPQSYEQYF. CDR3 nucleotides: TGTGCCATCAGTGAGACCGGGACCCCGCAATCCTACGAGCAGTACTTC.

This clonotype was seen many times. This rearrangement joins TRBV28 to TRBJ1-2; D remains unclear. CDR1 is MDHEN and CDR2 is SYDVKM in the germline V gene. This CDR3 is built from 14 residues. V shed 4 bases and J shed 2 bases, with 11 bases lying between them. The CDR3 loop is CASSSATPNYGYTF. The CDR3 DNA follows: TGTGCCAGCAGTTCCGCAACACCGAACTATGGCTACACCTTC.